This note documents a single T cell receptor (beta chain) sequence. The sample is drawn from a study of immune characterization of retroperitoneal liposarcoma. Germline V gives CDR1 MNHEY, CDR2 SMNVEV (reference sequence). V dropped 7 bases and J dropped 1; count of bases not matched to a gene: 7. The CDR3 covers 16 residues. Each CDR3 protein is one row after TCRdb ran MiXCR on the PCR reads. The table includes 7,900 or so distinct CDR3 sequences, about 38% detected once. The chain joins TRBV27 to TRBJ2-5; 12 nucleotides align to TRBD2. The sample taken for sequencing was tumor tissue. The receptor's source is a male donor with retroperitoneal liposarcoma. CDR3 in DNA: TGTGCCAGCACTCGGCTAGCGGGAGGGGGCCAAGAGACCCAGTACTTC. Translation: CASTRLAGGGQETQYF.